What follows are 18 T cell receptor beta chains derived from one specimen sequenced in a study of T cells after yellow fever vaccination. A single record per CDR3 protein comes from TCRdb applying MiXCR to the 5' RACE reads. The sample lists about 320,000 distinct CDR3 sequences; around a tenth were seen once. The sequencing used CD4+ T cells sorted from PBMCs, collected 45 days after the yellow fever booster vaccination. Source of these receptors: a man aged 18 to 29 who received the YFV17D yellow fever vaccine.

Only a few counts were recorded for this clonotype. The chain's CDR3 is CASSLAGMGNIQYF. CDR3 sequence (DNA): TGCGCCAGCAGCTTGGCAGGGATGGGAAACATTCAGTACTTC. The rearrangement uses TRBV5-1 and TRBJ2-4; possibly TRBD1 for D (5 bases). The CDR3 runs to 14 residues. In germline, CDR1 is SGHRS, CDR2 YFSETQ. V lost 0 bases, J lost 6 bases, and 10 bases lay in between. The variable domain in full, with the rest retrieved from reference TRBV5-1 and TRBJ2-4, is KAGVTQTPRYLIKTRGQQVTLSCSPISGHRSVSWYQQTPGQGLQFLFEYFSETQRNKGNFPGRFSGRQFSNSRSEMNVSTLELGDSALYLCASSLAGMGNIQYFGAGTRLSVL.

This clonotype came up many times. The gene calls are TRBV5-1 and TRBJ1-2; TRBD1 might be the D (6 bases). CDR3 size: 13 residues. Germline assignment: CDR1 SGHRS and CDR2 YFSETQ. V was clipped by 5 bases and J by 8 bases, with 16 bases between them. The CDR3 nucleotides read TGCGCCAGCAGACGGGACATGCAAGGAGGCTACACCTTC. This encodes CASRRDMQGGYTF.

This clonotype was counted between two and nine times. The rearrangement joins TRBV20-1 to TRBJ1-2; D is unresolved. This CDR3 is built from 12 residues. The germline V gene has CDR1 DFQATT and CDR2 SNEGSKA (reference sequence). V was trimmed by 3 bases and J by 0 bases, leaving 5 bases between them. CDR3 protein: CSASSANYGYTF. The CDR3 DNA reads as TGCAGTGCTAGTTCCGCTAACTATGGCTACACCTTC.

This clonotype occurred many times. The chain recombines TRBV12-3 or TRBV12-4 with TRBJ2-3; 8 bases fit TRBD2. CDR3 length: 11 residues. V trimming: 5 bases; J trimming: 12 bases; junction bases outside the gene matches: 4. The CDR3: CASSVGTSQYF. The CDR3 DNA reads as TGTGCCAGCAGTGTCGGGACTAGTCAGTATTTT.

The chain recombines TRBV14 with TRBJ2-3; 7 bases map to TRBD1. Per germline, CDR1 SGHDN and CDR2 FVKESK. There are 17 residues in the CDR3. V trimming: 5 bases; J trimming: 4 bases; junction bases outside the gene matches: 15. The CDR3 DNA reads TGTGCCAGCAGCACAAACAGGGGAGCCCTGCCGTCAGATACGCAGTATTTT. Translation: CASSTNRGALPSDTQYF.

The chain uses TRBV28 and TRBJ1-6; D unclear. Germline assignment: CDR1 MDHEN and CDR2 SYDVKM. Trimming left V 4 bases short and J 17 bases short, with 15 bases between. The CDR3 is 12 residues long. CDR3 sequence reads: CASSSRSRDFHF. The CDR3 DNA reads TGTGCCAGCAGTTCTAGGTCCCGAGATTTCCACTTT. Full variable domain (rest looked up from reference TRBV28 and TRBJ1-6): DVKVTQSSRYLVKRTGEKVFLECVQDMDHENMFWYRQDPGLGLRLIYFSYDVKMKEKGDIPEGYSVSREKKERFSLILESASTNQTSMYLCASSSRSRDFHFGNGTRLTVT.

This clonotype was picked up a small number of times. The V and J genes are TRBV11-2 and TRBJ2-6; 7 positions match TRBD1. The CDR3 runs 18 residues. V trimming: 3 bases; J trimming: 0 bases; junction bases outside the gene matches: 8. The germline V gene has CDR1 SGHAT and CDR2 FQNNGV. The CDR3 nucleotides read TGTGCCAGCAGCTTGAAAGGGGGCCCACTCTCTGGGGCCAACGTCCTGACTTTC. Protein sequence: CASSLKGGPLSGANVLTF.

This clonotype occurred a few times. CDR3 nucleotides: TGCGCCAGCAGCTCCAGGAGTGCCGGTGGTGAGCAGTTCTTC. It codes for CASSSRSAGGEQFF. V is TRBV5-1 and J is TRBJ2-1; the D is unclear. Trimming pared 3 bases from V and 9 bases from J, leaving 16 bases between. The germline gives CDR1 SGHRS, CDR2 YFSETQ. The CDR3 runs to 14 residues.

The chain uses TRBV6-5 and TRBJ1-4; 10 bases align to TRBD1. J gave up 8 bases and V 3 bases, and 15 bases lay outside the gene matches. The CDR3 has 18 residues. Germline CDR1 MNHEY, CDR2 SVGAGI. CDR3 sequence: CASSYYTRPGTGEEKLFF. Written as DNA, the CDR3 is TGTGCCAGCAGTTATTACACTCGACCGGGGACAGGGGAGGAAAAACTGTTTTTT.

The J gene is TRBJ1-6, the V gene TRBV12-3 or TRBV12-4; D gene uncertain. The CDR3 runs to 12 residues. Trimming cost V 3 bases and J 8 bases, with 5 bases left between them. The DNA of the CDR3 is TGTGCCAGCAGTTTGGTCTATTCACCCCTCCACTTT. Amino acid sequence: CASSLVYSPLHF.

This chain connects TRBV25-1 to TRBJ2-7, with D perhaps matching TRBD1 or TRBD2 (5 bases each). This CDR3 has 13 amino acids. Per germline, CDR1 MGHDK and CDR2 SYGVNS. Trimming shortened V by 8 bases and J by 5 bases, and 16 bases separated the two germline ends. CDR3 sequence (DNA): TGTGCCAGCGGCTCTACCGGGACGGACGAGCAGTACTTC. Protein product: CASGSTGTDEQYF.

This chain links TRBV9 with TRBJ1-2, with 7 bases matching TRBD1. The CDR3 has 16 residues. With 2 bases clipped from V and 7 bases from J, the junction kept 14 bases outside the gene matches. Per germline, CDR1 SGDLS and CDR2 YYNGEE. The CDR3: CASSVSQGGAGGGYTF. The CDR3 nucleotides are TGTGCCAGCAGCGTGTCCCAAGGTGGGGCAGGGGGTGGCTACACCTTC.

The table lists this clonotype with a few counts. CDR3 DNA: TGCAGCGTTGGTGCCCCAAGGGGGGGGCCGACTAGCACAGATACGCAGTATTTT. Translation gives CSVGAPRGGPTSTDTQYF. The chain carries TRBV29-1 and TRBJ2-3, with D possibly TRBD2 on 7 matching bases. From germline, CDR1 is SQVTM and CDR2 ANQGSEA. Trimming took off 4 bases at V and 0 bases at J, with 23 bases between the two ends. The CDR3 extends over 18 amino acids.

The chain combines TRBV7-9 with TRBJ2-1; D is perhaps TRBD1 or TRBD2 (5 bases each). Germline assignment: CDR1 SEHNR and CDR2 FQNEAQ (reference sequence). This CDR3 has 15 residues. Trimming stripped 5 bases from V and 2 bases from J, with 13 bases between. The CDR3 sequence: CASSRGQGPYNEQFF. In DNA, the CDR3 is TGTGCCAGCAGCCGGGGTCAGGGCCCCTACAATGAGCAGTTCTTC.

CDR3 residues: CASSPRHFTDTQYF. DNA of the CDR3: TGTGCCAGCAGCCCGAGACATTTCACAGATACGCAGTATTTT. This sequence joins TRBV9 and TRBJ2-3, with no clear D. The CDR3 is made up of 14 amino acids. Germline-derived CDR1 and CDR2 are SGDLS and YYNGEE. Trimming removed 4 bases from V and 2 bases from J, with 11 bases in between.

The chain has TRBV15 and TRBJ2-7; D is perhaps TRBD1 or TRBD2 (5 bases each). Per the germline V gene, CDR1 is LNHNV and CDR2 is YYDKDF (reference sequence). The CDR3 is 14 amino acids. Trimming stripped 8 bases from V and 7 bases from J, with 21 bases between. The CDR3: CATQNPGANSEQYF. In DNA, the CDR3 is TGTGCCACCCAAAATCCCGGGGCCAACTCGGAGCAGTACTTC.

This clonotype was detected many times. CDR3 in amino acids: CASSPDGFYLYEQYF. The CDR3 DNA follows: TGCGCCAGCAGCCCCGACGGATTCTACCTCTACGAGCAGTACTTC. V is TRBV5-1 and J is TRBJ2-7; D remains unclear. There are 15 residues in the CDR3. Looked up from germline, CDR1 is SGHRS and CDR2 is YFSETQ. V lost 4 bases and J 3 bases, leaving 17 bases between the germline ends.

The J gene is TRBJ2-5, the V gene TRBV12-3 or TRBV12-4, with TRBD1 matching over 11 bases. V lost 5 bases and J lost 4; bases outside the gene matches: 6. The CDR3 runs 15 residues. In DNA, the CDR3 is TGTGCCAGCAGTCGAGGGGGACAGGGGGGAGAGACCCAGTACTTC. Protein: CASSRGGQGGETQYF.